These T cell receptor beta chains were read from a single sample in a study of identical twins. TCRdb re-analysed the 5' RACE reads in MiXCR, keeping a single row per CDR3 protein. There are roughly 230,000 distinct CDR3 sequences in the sample; around 8% occur only once, and 2.5% to 3.5% lies in the top ten. This sample was also put to use in a study of yellow fever vaccine responses in identical twins.

The sequencing sample was made of CD8+ T cells sorted from blood. The origin of the receptors is a woman aged 18-35 years in good health. Each CDR3 is given with its conserved first and last residue. The D gene is left open where the match is weak. Rows give clone size only sometimes, using once, few, many, or a class for an expanded clone.

TRBD2,NA,TRBV7-8,TRBJ2-2,TGTGCCAGCAGCTTTCCTAGCGGGATGAACACCGGGGAGCTGTTTTTT,CASSFPSGMNTGELFF
TRBD1,few,TRBV7-2,TRBJ1-1,TGTGCCAGCAGCTTAAGTGGGGGACAGGCGAACACTGAAGCTTTCTTT,CASSLSGGQANTEAFF
NA,many,TRBV7-2,TRBJ1-5,TGTGCCAGTTCAGCAGGGACGTATCAGCCCCAGCATTTT,CASSAGTYQPQHF
NA,NA,TRBV3-1,TRBJ2-7,TGTGCCAGCAGCCCAAGGGACTTAGACTACGAGCAGTACTTC,CASSPRDLDYEQYF
TRBD1,few,TRBV6-1,TRBJ1-4,TGTGCCAGCGGACAGGGGAGGAGTGAAAAACTGTTTTTT,CASGQGRSEKLFF
NA,NA,TRBV18,TRBJ2-1,TGTGCCAGCTCACCACCGAGAGGGGCGCGCAATGAGCAGTTCTTC,CASSPPRGARNEQFF
TRBD1,NA,TRBV9,TRBJ1-3,TGTGCCAGCAGCGCGACAGGGGCTGGAAACACCATATATTTT,CASSATGAGNTIYF
NA,few,TRBV28,TRBJ2-4,TGTGCCAGCAGCCCTACAGGGACCAATTCGGACATTCAGTACTTC,CASSPTGTNSDIQYF
TRBD1,many,TRBV15,TRBJ2-1,TGTGCCACCTCGGACAGGGATGAGCAGTTCTTC,CATSDRDEQFF
TRBD1,NA,TRBV29-1,TRBJ1-2,TGCAGCGTTGACCAGGGGGCGCGGGGCTACACCTTC,CSVDQGARGYTF
TRBD2,NA,TRBV27,TRBJ2-3,TGTGCCAGCAGTTTAGGCCCTCCTCCGGGACTAGCGGGGGACAGCACAGATACGCAGTATTTT,CASSLGPPPGLAGDSTDTQYF
NA,NA,TRBV7-9,TRBJ1-1,TGTGCCAGCAGCCCATGGGGGGCCCGTCCCTATCCTGAAGCTTTCTTT,CASSPWGARPYPEAFF
TRBD2,NA,TRBV20-1,TRBJ2-1,TGCAGTGCTAGAGGGCGGGGGGACAATGAGCAGTTCTTC,CSARGRGDNEQFF
TRBD1,NA,TRBV11-3,TRBJ2-7,TGTGCCAGCAGCTTAGGAGGACAGGCTTACTACGAGCAGTACTTC,CASSLGGQAYYEQYF
NA,many,TRBV29-1,TRBJ2-1,TGCAGCGTTGCCGAGCTCTACTCCTACAATGAGCAGTTCTTC,CSVAELYSYNEQFF
NA,few,TRBV10-3,TRBJ2-7,TGTGCCATCAGTGAGTCGACAAGCCTCTACGAGCAGTACTTC,CAISESTSLYEQYF
NA,NA,TRBV19,TRBJ2-5,TGCCGTCTGCAGTTCGGGGAGACCCAGTACTTC,CRLQFGETQYF
NA,many,TRBV7-8,TRBJ1-1,TGTGCCAGCAGTCAATCAGGGACTGAAGCTTTCTTT,CASSQSGTEAFF
TRBD1,NA,TRBV4-1,TRBJ2-1,TGCGCCAGCAGCCTCGCAGCCGGGACAGTGAGCAATGAGCAGTTCTTC,CASSLAAGTVSNEQFF
TRBD2,NA,TRBV4-3,TRBJ2-2,TGCGCCAGCAGCCCCAATCTACTAGCGGAGGTCGGGGAGCTGTTTTTT,CASSPNLLAEVGELFF
TRBD1,few,TRBV27,TRBJ2-7,TGTGCCAGCAGTTTAGACAGGGATCGAGGCTCCGAGCAGTACTTC,CASSLDRDRGSEQYF
NA,few,TRBV4-2,TRBJ2-1,TGTGCCAGCAGCCAAGAGTCCTTGAGACCGTTCTTC,CASSQESLRPFF
TRBD1,NA,TRBV20-1,TRBJ1-2,TGCAGTGCTAGAGTCGACAGGGAAAACTATGGCTACACCTTC,CSARVDRENYGYTF
NA,NA,TRBV15,TRBJ1-4,TGTGCCACCAGCAAAGGGGTGGTTGAAAAACTGTTTTTT,CATSKGVVEKLFF
NA,many,TRBV5-1,TRBJ2-5,TGCGCCAGACGGGACGACCGGGACACCAACCAAGAGACCCAGTACTTC,CARRDDRDTNQETQYF
NA,many,TRBV12-3/TRBV12-4,TRBJ2-2,TGTGCCAGCAGTAGTCCACACACGAACACCGGGGAGCTGTTTTTT,CASSSPHTNTGELFF
NA,few,TRBV10-3,TRBJ2-7,TGTGCCATTGACGACTCAACGGTCGGCCCCGAGCAGTACTTC,CAIDDSTVGPEQYF
NA,many,TRBV29-1,TRBJ2-5,TGCAGCGTTGTCGTAGGGGGGCTTATCGGGGAGACCCAGTACTTC,CSVVVGGLIGETQYF
NA,few,TRBV4-2,TRBJ2-7,TGTGCCAGCAGCCAACGACCCTTCCACGAGCAGTACTTC,CASSQRPFHEQYF
NA,few,TRBV3-1,TRBJ2-3,TGTGCCAGCAGCCATCGAGAATCCCCCACAGATACGCAGTATTTT,CASSHRESPTDTQYF
NA,NA,TRBV5-4,TRBJ2-1,TGTGCCAGCAGCCTTGGGGGGAAAAAGCAGTTCTTC,CASSLGGKKQFF
TRBD1,NA,TRBV7-8,TRBJ2-7,TGTGCCAGCAGCTTAAAGCAGGGGGACGAGCAGTACTTC,CASSLKQGDEQYF
TRBD1,many,TRBV6-1,TRBJ2-3,TGTGCCAGCAGTCATGGACAGGGTTCAGATACGCAGTATTTT,CASSHGQGSDTQYF
TRBD1,NA,TRBV24-1,TRBJ2-5,TGTGCCACCAGTGACCGACAGGGCGACCAAGAGACCCAGTACTTC,CATSDRQGDQETQYF
NA,many,TRBV7-2,TRBJ2-7,TGTGCCAGCAGCCTACCCTGGACAGCCTACGAGCAGTACTTC,CASSLPWTAYEQYF
NA,few,TRBV12-3/TRBV12-4,TRBJ2-1,TGTGCCAGCACCCCAAGTAGGTCTGGTAATGAGCAGTTCTTC,CASTPSRSGNEQFF
NA,NA,TRBV24-1,TRBJ2-3,TGTGCCACGGAGGGCCTCTCAGATACGCAGTATTTT,CATEGLSDTQYF
NA,many,TRBV7-2,TRBJ2-1,TGTGCCAGCAGCTCCCCCACTCAGGATGAGCAGTTCTTC,CASSSPTQDEQFF
NA,NA,TRBV29-1,TRBJ2-5,TGCAGCGCCGGGGCAGGGGCCCCCCGAGAGACCCAGTACTTC,CSAGAGAPRETQYF
NA,many,TRBV29-1,TRBJ2-1,TGCAGCGTTTGGACCCTTCCGTCGTACAATGAGCAGTTCTTC,CSVWTLPSYNEQFF
NA,NA,TRBV27,TRBJ1-1,TGTGCCAGCAGTTTATCTATGGACAGAGAAGCTTTCTTT,CASSLSMDREAFF